This TCR beta chain is from a study of shared clonotypes between healthy human individuals. At the level of the study: A couple of women and a few men aged 18 to 49 served as donors.

Study-wide points: Some clonotypes were shared by all four sorted-subset donors, while others were not shared. The non-shared ones had lower generation probabilities than the shared ones.

Original processing notes: With immunoSEQ giving junction-only sequences and no quality scores, filtering differed. The data were produced by immunoSEQ multiplex PCR, yet TCRdb's version contains in-frame clones alone and is incomplete. V and J calls and clone size are as listed in that table; D and trimming were resolved from the DNA. This sample has about 600,000 clones; roughly 95% occur once, and the top ten carry over 0.09%. This CDR3 is 15 amino acids long. Trimming stripped 6 bases from V and 0 bases from J, with 11 bases between. Germline loops: CDR1 MNHNY, CDR2 SVGAGI (reference sequence). Selected positively for CCR7 and CD45RO-negative, naive CD8 cells excluded terminally differentiated effector memory CD45RA+ cells. Donors had no recently reported acute infections or vaccinations and were HIV-negative. On this clone: Its specificity is not known.

The source is a woman in her 30s in good health. The sample comprised naive CD8+ T cells sorted from blood. The chain couples TRBV6-6 to TRBJ2-2; weak D call: TRBD1 (6 bases). The DNA of the CDR3 is TGTGCCAGCAGCCAACAGGGAACGAACACCGGGGAGCTGTTTTTT. Protein: CASSQQGTNTGELFF.